The sequence of this T cell receptor beta chain was determined in a study of PD-1 blockade in classical Hodgkin lymphoma. Study-level results: By C4D1 there was a significant rise in CD4+ TCR diversity but not in CD8+ TCR diversity. What caused the repertoire differences, perhaps disease activity or prior therapy, remains undefined. Newly diagnosed and completely responding patients shared comparable baseline diversity.

The germline CDR1 and CDR2 sequences are SGHAT and FQNNGV. The CDR3 contains 17 residues. The V segment lost 6 bases and the J segment 7 bases; nucleotides outside the gene matches: 17. Autologous stem cell transplantation was followed by relapse in every patient, and brentuximab vedotin exposure varied. Complete response, partial response or progressive disease constituted the best responses recorded. This clone was observed once. The antigen is unknown. Profiled with immunoSEQ multiplex PCR; TCRdb holds only in-frame clones, not every one. The profile covers 40,000 to 65,000 clones, with roughly 80% appearing a single time and around 17% taken by the ten largest.

Material: peripheral blood mononuclear cells (PBMCs), obtained at baseline. The origin of this receptor is a human donor with classical Hodgkin lymphoma. This sequence joins TRBV11-2 and TRBJ2-2; 7 nucleotides align to TRBD2. CDR3: CASRWDGRQDIHGELFF. In DNA, the CDR3 is TGTGCCAGCAGATGGGACGGGAGGCAGGATATCCACGGGGAGCTGTTTTTT.